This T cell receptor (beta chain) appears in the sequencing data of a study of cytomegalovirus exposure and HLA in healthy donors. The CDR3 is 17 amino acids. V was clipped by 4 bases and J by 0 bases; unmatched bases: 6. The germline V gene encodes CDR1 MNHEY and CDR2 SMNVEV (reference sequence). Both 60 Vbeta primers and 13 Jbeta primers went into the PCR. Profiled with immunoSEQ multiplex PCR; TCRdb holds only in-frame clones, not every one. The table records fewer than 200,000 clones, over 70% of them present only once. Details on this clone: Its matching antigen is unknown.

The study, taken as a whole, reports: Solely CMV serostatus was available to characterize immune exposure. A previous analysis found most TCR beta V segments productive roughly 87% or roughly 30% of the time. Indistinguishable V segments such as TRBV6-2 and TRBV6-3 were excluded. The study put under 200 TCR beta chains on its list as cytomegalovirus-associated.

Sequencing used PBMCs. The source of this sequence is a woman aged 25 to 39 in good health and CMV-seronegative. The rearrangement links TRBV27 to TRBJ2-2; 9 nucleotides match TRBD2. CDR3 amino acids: CASSSPRGGANTGELFF. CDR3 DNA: TGTGCCAGCAGTTCACCCCGCGGGGGGGCGAACACCGGGGAGCTGTTTTTT.